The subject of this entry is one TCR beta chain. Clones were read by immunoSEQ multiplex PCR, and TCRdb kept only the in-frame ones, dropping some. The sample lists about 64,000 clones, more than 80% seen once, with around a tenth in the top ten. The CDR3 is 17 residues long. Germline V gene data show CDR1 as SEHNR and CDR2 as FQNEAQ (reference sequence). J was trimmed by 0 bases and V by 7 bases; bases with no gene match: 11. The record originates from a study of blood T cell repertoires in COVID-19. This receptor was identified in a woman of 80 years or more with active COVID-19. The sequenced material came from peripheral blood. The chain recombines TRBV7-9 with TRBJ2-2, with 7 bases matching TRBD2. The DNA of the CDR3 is TGTGCCAGCAAGGCCTATAGCGGGTCCGCGAACACCGGGGAGCTGTTTTTT. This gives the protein CASKAYSGSANTGELFF.